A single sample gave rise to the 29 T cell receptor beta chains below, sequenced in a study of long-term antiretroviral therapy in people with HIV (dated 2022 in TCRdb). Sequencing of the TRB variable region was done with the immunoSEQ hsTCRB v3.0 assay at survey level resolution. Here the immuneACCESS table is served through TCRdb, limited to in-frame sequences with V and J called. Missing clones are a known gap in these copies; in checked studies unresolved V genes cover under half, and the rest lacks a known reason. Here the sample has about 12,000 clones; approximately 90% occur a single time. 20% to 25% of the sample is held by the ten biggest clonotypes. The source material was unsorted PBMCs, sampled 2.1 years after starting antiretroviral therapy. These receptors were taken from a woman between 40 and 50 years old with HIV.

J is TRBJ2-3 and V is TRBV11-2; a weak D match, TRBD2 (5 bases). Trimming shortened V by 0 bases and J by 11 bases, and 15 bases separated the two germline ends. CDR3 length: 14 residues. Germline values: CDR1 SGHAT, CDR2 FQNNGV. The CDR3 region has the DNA TGTGCCAGCAGCTTAGACCGGACGGGCCGGGGGCAGTATTTT. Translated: CASSLDRTGRGQYF.

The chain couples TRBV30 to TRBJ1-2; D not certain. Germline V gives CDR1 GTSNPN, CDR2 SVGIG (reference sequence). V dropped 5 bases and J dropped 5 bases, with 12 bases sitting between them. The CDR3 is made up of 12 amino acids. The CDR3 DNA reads TGTGCCTGGGCTCCTGGGGATTATGGCTACACCTTC. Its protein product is CAWAPGDYGYTF.

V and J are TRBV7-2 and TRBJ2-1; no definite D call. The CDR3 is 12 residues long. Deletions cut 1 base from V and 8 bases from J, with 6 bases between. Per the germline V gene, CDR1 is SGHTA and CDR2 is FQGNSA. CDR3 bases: TGTGCCAGCAGCTTAGGCGAGGATGAGCAGTTCTTC. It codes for CASSLGEDEQFF.

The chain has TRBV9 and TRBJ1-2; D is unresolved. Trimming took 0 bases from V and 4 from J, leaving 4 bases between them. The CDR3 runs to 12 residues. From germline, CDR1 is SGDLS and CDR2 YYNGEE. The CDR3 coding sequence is TGTGCCAGCAGCGTAGGGATCTATGGCTACACCTTC. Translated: CASSVGIYGYTF. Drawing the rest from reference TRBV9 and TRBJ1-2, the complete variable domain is DSGVTQTPKHLITATGQRVTLRCSPRSGDLSVYWYQQSLDQGLQFLIQYYNGEERAKGNILERFSAQQFPDLHSELNLSSLELGDSALYFCASSVGIYGYTFGSGTRLTVV.

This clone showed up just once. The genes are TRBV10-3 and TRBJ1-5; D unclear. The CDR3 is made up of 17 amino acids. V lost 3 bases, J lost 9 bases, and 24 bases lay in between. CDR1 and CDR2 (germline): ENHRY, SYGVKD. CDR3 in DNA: TGTGCCATCAGTGATACCGACACCTCGTTAGGGTACATGCCCCAGCATTTT. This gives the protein CAISDTDTSLGYMPQHF.

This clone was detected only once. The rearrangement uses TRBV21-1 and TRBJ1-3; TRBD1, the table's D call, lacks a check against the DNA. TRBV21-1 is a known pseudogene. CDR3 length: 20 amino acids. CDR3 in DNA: TGTGCCAGCAGCAAAGCGCTTCGGGACAGGGGCCCCAGCTCTGGAAACACCATATATTTT. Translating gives CASSKALRDRGPSSGNTIYF.

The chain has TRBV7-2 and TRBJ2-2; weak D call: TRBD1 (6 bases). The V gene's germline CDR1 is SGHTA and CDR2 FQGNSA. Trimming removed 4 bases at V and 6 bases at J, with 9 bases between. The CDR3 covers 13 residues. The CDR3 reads CASSWGRSGELFF. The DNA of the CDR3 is TGTGCCAGCAGCTGGGGGCGGTCCGGGGAGCTGTTTTTT.

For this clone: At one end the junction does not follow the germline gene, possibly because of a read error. For the CDR3, the DNA is TGTGCCAGCAGTGAAGCAGATACATCCGAAAAACTCTTC. It specifies CASSEADTSEKLF. This chain uses TRBV2 with TRBJ1-2; D is ambiguous. Germline V gene data show CDR1 as SNHLY and CDR2 as FYNNEI. The CDR3 runs 13 residues.

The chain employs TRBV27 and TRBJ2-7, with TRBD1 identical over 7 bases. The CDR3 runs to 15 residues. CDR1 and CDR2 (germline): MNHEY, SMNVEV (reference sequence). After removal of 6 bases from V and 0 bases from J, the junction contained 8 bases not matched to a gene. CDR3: CASRPDREASYEQYF. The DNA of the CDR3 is TGTGCCAGCAGACCCGACAGGGAAGCCTCCTACGAGCAGTACTTC.

The CDR3 loop is CASSSTGNQNTEAFF. The CDR3, as DNA: TGTGCCAGCAGTAGTACAGGGAACCAGAACACTGAAGCTTTCTTT. The chain joins TRBV28 to TRBJ1-1; weak D call: TRBD1 (6 bases). This CDR3 has 15 residues. V lost 5 bases to trimming and J lost 1 base, with 14 bases between them. Germline assignment: CDR1 MDHEN and CDR2 SYDVKM.

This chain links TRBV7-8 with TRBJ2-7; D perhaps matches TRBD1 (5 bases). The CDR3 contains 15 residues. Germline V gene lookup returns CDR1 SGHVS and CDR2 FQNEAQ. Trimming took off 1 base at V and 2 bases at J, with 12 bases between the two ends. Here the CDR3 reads CASSLVAGLPYEQYF. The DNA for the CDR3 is TGTGCCAGCAGCTTAGTCGCAGGGCTGCCCTACGAGCAGTACTTC.

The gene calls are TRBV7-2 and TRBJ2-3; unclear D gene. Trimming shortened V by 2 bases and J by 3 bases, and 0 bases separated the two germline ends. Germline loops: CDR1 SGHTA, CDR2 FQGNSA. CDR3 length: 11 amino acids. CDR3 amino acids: CASSLTDTQYF. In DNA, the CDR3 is TGTGCCAGCAGCTTAACAGATACGCAGTATTTT.

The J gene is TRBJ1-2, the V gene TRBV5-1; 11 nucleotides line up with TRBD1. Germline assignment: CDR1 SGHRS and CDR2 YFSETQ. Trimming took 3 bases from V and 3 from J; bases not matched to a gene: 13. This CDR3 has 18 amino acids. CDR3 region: CASSYPGTGGDADYGYTF. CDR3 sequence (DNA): TGCGCCAGCAGCTACCCCGGGACAGGGGGTGACGCTGACTATGGCTACACCTTC.

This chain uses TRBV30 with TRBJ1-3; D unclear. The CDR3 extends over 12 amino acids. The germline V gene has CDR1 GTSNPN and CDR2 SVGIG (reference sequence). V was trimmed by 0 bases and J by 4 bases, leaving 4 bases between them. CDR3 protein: CAWSVGGNTIYF. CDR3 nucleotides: TGTGCCTGGAGTGTAGGGGGAAACACCATATATTTT. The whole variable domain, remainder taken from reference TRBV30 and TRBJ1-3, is SQTIHQWPATLVQPVGSPLSLECTVEGTSNPNLYWYRQAAGRGLQLLFYSVGIGQISSEVPQNLSASRPQDRQFILSSKKLLLSDSGFYLCAWSVGGNTIYFGEGSWLTVV.

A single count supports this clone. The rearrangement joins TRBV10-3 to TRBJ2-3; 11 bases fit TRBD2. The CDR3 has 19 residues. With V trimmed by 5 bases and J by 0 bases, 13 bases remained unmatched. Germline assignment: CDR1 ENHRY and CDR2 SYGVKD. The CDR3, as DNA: TGTGCCATCAGTTTAACGAAGGGACTAGCGGCGTTAAGCACAGATACGCAGTATTTT. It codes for CAISLTKGLAALSTDTQYF.

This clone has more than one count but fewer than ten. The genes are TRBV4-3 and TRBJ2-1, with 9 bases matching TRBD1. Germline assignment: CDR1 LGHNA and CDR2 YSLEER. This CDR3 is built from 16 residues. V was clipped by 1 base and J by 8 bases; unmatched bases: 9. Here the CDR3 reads CASSQGGWTGVDEQFF. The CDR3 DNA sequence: TGCGCCAGCAGCCAAGGTGGCTGGACAGGGGTGGATGAGCAGTTCTTC.

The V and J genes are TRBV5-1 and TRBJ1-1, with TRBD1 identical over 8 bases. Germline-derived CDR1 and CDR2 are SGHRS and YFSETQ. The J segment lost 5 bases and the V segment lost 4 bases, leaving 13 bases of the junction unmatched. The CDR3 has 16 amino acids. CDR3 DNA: TGCGCCAGCAGCCGCCGAGCGGGCCAGGGGGCAACTGAAGCTTTCTTT. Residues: CASSRRAGQGATEAFF. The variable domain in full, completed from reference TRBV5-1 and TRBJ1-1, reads KAGVTQTPRYLIKTRGQQVTLSCSPISGHRSVSWYQQTPGQGLQFLFEYFSETQRNKGNFPGRFSGRQFSNSRSEMNVSTLELGDSALYLCASSRRAGQGATEAFFGQGTRLTVV.

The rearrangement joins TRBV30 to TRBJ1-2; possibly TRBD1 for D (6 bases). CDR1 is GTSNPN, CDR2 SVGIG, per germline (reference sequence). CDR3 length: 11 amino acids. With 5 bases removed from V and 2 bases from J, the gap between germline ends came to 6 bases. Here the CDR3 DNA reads TGTGCCTGGGGACAGAACTATGGCTACACCTTC. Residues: CAWGQNYGYTF.

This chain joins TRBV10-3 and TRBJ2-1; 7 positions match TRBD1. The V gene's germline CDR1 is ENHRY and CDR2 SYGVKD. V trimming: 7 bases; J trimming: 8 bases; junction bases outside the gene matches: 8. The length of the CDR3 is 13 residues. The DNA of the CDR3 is TGTGCCATCATCTGGACAGGTTTGGATGAGCAGTTCTTC. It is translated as CAIIWTGLDEQFF.

The CDR3 protein is CASSLGKVGWETQYF. CDR3 coding DNA: TGTGCCAGCAGCTTAGGGAAGGTTGGGTGGGAGACCCAGTACTTC. This chain joins TRBV7-9 and TRBJ2-5; D remains ambiguous. CDR3 size: 15 residues. The germline V and J ends were trimmed by 1 base and 5 bases, with 14 bases remaining between them. Germline V gives CDR1 SEHNR, CDR2 FQNEAQ (reference sequence).

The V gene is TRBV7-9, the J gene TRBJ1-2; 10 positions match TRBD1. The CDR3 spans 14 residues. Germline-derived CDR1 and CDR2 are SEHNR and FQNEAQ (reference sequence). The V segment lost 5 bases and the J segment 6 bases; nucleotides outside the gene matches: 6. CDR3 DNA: TGTGCCAGCAGCCGCGGACAGGGGGTGGATGGCTACACCTTC. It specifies CASSRGQGVDGYTF.

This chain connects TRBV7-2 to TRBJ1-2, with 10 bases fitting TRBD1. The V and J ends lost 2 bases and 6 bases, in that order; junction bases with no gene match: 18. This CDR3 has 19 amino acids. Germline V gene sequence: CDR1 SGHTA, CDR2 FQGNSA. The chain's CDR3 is CASSLYSVGTGEIGHGYTF. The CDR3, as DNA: TGTGCCAGCAGCTTATATAGCGTCGGGACAGGGGAGATCGGGCATGGCTACACCTTC.

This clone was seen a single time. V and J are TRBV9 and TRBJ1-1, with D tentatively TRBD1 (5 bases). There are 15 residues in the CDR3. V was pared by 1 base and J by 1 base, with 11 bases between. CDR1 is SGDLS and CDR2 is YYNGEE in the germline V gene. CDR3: CASSVSGHGNTEAFF. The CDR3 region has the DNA TGTGCCAGCAGCGTATCAGGGCACGGGAACACTGAAGCTTTCTTT.

The CDR3: CASNQRAGGSPLHF. The CDR3 DNA sequence: TGTGCCAGCAACCAGCGGGCAGGCGGTTCACCCCTCCACTTT. The chain is built from TRBV7-2 and TRBJ1-6; D ambiguous. Germline assignment: CDR1 SGHTA and CDR2 FQGNSA. Trimming took 7 bases from V and 9 from J, leaving 16 bases between them. The CDR3 loop spans 14 amino acids.

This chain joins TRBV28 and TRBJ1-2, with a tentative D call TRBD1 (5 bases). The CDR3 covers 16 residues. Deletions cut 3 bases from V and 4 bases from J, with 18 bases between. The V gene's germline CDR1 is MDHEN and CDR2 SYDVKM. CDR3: CASSFPRDELSYGYTF. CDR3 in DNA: TGTGCCAGCAGTTTTCCCAGGGATGAGTTAAGCTATGGCTACACCTTC.

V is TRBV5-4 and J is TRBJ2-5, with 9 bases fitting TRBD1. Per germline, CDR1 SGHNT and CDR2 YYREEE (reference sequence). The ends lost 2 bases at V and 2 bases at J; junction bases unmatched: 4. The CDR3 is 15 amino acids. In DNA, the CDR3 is TGTGCCAGCAGCTTATACAGGGGGCGGCAAGAGACCCAGTACTTC. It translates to CASSLYRGRQETQYF.

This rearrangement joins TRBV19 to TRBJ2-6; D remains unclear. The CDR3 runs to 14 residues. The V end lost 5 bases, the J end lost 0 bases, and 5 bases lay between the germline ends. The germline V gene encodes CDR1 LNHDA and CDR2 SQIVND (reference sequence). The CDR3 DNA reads TGTGCCAGTAGTCTTAACTCTGGGGCCAACGTCCTGACTTTC. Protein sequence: CASSLNSGANVLTF.

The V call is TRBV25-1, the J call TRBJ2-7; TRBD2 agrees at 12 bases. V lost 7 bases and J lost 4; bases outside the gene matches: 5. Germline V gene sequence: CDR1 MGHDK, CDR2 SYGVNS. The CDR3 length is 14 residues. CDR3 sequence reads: CASTPGTSGYEQYF. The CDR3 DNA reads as TGTGCCAGCACCCCAGGGACTAGCGGGTACGAGCAGTACTTC.

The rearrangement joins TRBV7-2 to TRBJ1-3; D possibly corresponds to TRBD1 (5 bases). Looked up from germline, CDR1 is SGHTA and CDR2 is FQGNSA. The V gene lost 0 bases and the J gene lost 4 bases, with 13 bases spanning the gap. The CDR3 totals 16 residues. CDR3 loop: CASSLASAGMGNTIYF. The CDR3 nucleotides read TGTGCCAGCAGCTTAGCGTCGGCAGGGATGGGAAACACCATATATTTT.